The text below deals with one T cell receptor (beta chain). This sample was taken from a study of T cell changes during pregnancy in multiple sclerosis. Data came from immunoSEQ multiplex PCR; TCRdb stores just in-frame clones and leaves some out. The data hold some 49,000 clones, with nearly 90% observed a single time. The germline gives CDR1 SQVTM, CDR2 ANQGSEA. The CDR3 loop spans 15 amino acids. V was clipped by 4 bases and J by 5 bases; unmatched bases: 14. The source was peripheral blood, collected after pregnancy. The clonotype was recovered from a female donor in good health, enrolled as a control in a pregnancy study. The chain uses TRBV29-1 and TRBJ2-7, with 7 bases identical to TRBD1. The CDR3 nucleotides are TGCAGCGTTGCCGAAACCGGGACAGTTCCCGACGAGCAGTACTTC. Encoded protein: CSVAETGTVPDEQYF.